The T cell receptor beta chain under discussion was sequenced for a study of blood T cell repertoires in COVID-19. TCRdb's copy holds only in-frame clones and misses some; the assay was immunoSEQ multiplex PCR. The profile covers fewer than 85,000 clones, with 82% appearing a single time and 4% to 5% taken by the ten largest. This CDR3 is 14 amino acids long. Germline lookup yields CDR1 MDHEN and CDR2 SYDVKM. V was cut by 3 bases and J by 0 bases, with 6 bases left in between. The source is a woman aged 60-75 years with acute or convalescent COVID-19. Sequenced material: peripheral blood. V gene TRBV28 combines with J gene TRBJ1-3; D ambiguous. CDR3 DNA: TGTGCCAGCAGTTTCACCAGCTCTGGAAACACCATATATTTT. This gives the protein CASSFTSSGNTIYF.